This T cell receptor (beta chain) was sequenced in a study of graft-versus-host responses after intestinal transplantation. Overall study findings and caveats: Early after transplant, HvG clones declined as circulating GvH clones peaked.

This CDR3 is built from 14 residues. Germline V CDR1 and CDR2: MGHDK, SYGVNS. The V and J ends lost 6 bases and 5 bases respectively, with 16 bases between them. Notes on this clone: The antigen is unknown.

This table comes from immunoSEQ multiplex PCR, and its TCRdb copy is limited to in-frame clones, with some not included. This table has roughly 92,000 clones, around 89% appearing once. The sequencing here drew on unstimulated CD4+ T cells sorted from spleen or lymph node cells, taken before transplant. The origin of this receptor is a human donor who was the organ donor for an intestinal transplant. This chain links TRBV25-1 with TRBJ1-2; D is unresolved. CDR3 coding DNA: TGTGCCAGCAGGGGTGTAAGTACGACTTATGGCTACACCTTC. Its protein is CASRGVSTTYGYTF.